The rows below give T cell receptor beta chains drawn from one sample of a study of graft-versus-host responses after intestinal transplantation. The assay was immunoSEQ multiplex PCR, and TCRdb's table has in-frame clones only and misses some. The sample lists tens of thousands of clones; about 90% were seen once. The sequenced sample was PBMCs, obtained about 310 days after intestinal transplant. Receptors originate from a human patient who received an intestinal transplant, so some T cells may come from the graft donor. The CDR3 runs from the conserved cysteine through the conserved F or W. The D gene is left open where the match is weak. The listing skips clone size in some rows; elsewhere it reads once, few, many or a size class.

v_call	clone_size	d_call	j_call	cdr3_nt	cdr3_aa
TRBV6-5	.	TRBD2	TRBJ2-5	TGTGCCAGCAGCTTGAGCGGGACGTACCAAGAGACCCAGTACTTC	CASSLSGTYQETQYF
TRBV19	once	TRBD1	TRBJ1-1	TGTGCCAGTAGTATTAACAGGGGTGAAGCTTTCTTT	CASSINRGEAFF
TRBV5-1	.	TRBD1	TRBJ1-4	TGCGCCAGCAACCGGGACAGGGAGGAAAAACTGTTTTTT	CASNRDREEKLFF
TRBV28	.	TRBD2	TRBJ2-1	TGTGCCAGCAGTATCCTCTCACGGATGACTAGCGAACCTACCTCAGACTCCTACAATGAGCAGTTCTTC	CASSILSRMTSEPTSDSYNEQFF
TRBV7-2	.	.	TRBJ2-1	TGTGCCAGCAGCTTAAGGATGGACAATGAGCAGTTCTTC	CASSLRMDNEQFF
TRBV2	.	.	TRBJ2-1	TGTGCCAGCAGTGACCCCAGGGAGTCCTACAATGAGCAGTTCTTC	CASSDPRESYNEQFF
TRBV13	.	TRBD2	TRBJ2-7	TGTGCCAGCAGCCTTACCGGCAGCGGGGCGGGGCAGTACTTC	CASSLTGSGAGQYF
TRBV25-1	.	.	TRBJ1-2	TGTGCCAGCAGTGCTTTTGGTACTGAACCTAACTATGGCTACACCTTC	CASSAFGTEPNYGYTF
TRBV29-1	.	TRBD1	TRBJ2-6	TGCAGCGTTGTAGGGGGCTCCTCTGGGGCCAACGTCCTGACTTTC	CSVVGGSSGANVLTF
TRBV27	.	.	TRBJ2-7	TGTGCCTCAAGCGGAAGCGGGTCCTACGAGCAGTACTTC	CASSGSGSYEQYF
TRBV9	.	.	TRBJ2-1	TGTGCCAGCAGCTTGGACCCGGATTTAGTAGGTGAGCAGTTCTTC	CASSLDPDLVGEQFF
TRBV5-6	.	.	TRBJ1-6	TGTGCCAGCAGCACAGGACAGATTAATTCACCCCTCCACTTT	CASSTGQINSPLHF
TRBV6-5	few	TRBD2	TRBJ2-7	TGTGCCAGCAGTGAATTGGCGGGAGTGGGCGAGCAGTACTTC	CASSELAGVGEQYF
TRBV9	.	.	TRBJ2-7	TGTGCCAGCAGCGTAGGAGGGGACGTTTCCTACGAGCAGTACTTC	CASSVGGDVSYEQYF
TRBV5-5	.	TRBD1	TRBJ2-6	TGTGCCAGCAGCTCGACAGGGGGTCGCTCTGGGGCCAACGTCCTGACTTTC	CASSSTGGRSGANVLTF
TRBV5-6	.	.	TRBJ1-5	TGTGCCAGCAGCCTTTCAGGGAGAAATCAGCCCCAGCATTTT	CASSLSGRNQPQHF
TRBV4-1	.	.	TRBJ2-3	TGCGCCAGCAGCCAAGAGCAGGGATTTACGCAGTATTTT	CASSQEQGFTQYF
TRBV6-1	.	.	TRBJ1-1	TGTGCCAGCAGTGACTTGACAGGAAACACTGAAGCTTTCTTT	CASSDLTGNTEAFF
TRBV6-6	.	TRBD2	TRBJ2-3	TGTGCCAGCAGCCGCTTGACTAGCCGATACACAGATACGCAGTATTTT	CASSRLTSRYTDTQYF
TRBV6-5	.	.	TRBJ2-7	TGTGCCAGCAGTTACACCGTGCCCCCTTACGAGCAGTGCTTC	CASSYTVPPYEQCF
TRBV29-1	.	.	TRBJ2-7	TGCAGCGTTTCAGGACAGTCCTACGAGCAGTACTTC	CSVSGQSYEQYF
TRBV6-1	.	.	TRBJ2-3	TGTGCCAGCAGTGAAAGGGACGCCACAGATACGCAGTATTTT	CASSERDATDTQYF
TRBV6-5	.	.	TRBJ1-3	TGTGCCACCAAAGGGTCCGCATCTGGAAACACCATATATTTT	CATKGSASGNTIYF
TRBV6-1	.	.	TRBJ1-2	TGTGCCAGCAGCGTAACCGGCTACACCTTC	CASSVTGYTF